Listed below are T cell receptor beta chains from one sample, sequenced in a study of early stage breast cancer tumors. Repertoires were generated with immunoSEQ multiplex PCR, while TCRdb's copy carries only in-frame clones and drops some. The table shows fewer than 25,000 clones, with approximately 67% occurring only once. The sequenced sample was breast tumor tissue. These receptors were obtained from a person aged 55 to 75 with breast cancer. Both conserved end residues are trimmed from each CDR3. The D gene is left open where the match is weak.

d_call j_call v_call cdr3_aa
NA TRBJ2-7 TRBV28 AINSKLIRATYEQY
TRBD1 TRBJ2-2 TRBV7-3 ASSLKTGGTGELF
NA TRBJ2-7 TRBV29-1 SVSTGRHEQY
TRBD1 TRBJ1-2 TRBV10-3 AISESQGNYGYT
TRBD1 TRBJ1-2 TRBV2 ASSLQGAGGYT
TRBD1 TRBJ1-4 TRBV5-4 ASSLQGANEKLF
TRBD1 TRBJ2-3 TRBV11-2 ASSARRQGAGDTQY
NA TRBJ2-7 TRBV15 ATSRARTVPYEQY
NA TRBJ2-1 TRBV20-1 SAVENEQF
NA TRBJ1-3 TRBV30 AWSLGYSGNTIY
NA TRBJ1-5 TRBV19 ASKQAADQPQH
NA TRBJ2-1 TRBV27 ASSWGDYNEQF
NA TRBJ2-1 TRBV6-4 ASSDTLNNEQF
TRBD2 TRBJ2-3 TRBV7-2 ASSFLAGFLIDTQY
NA TRBJ2-1 TRBV7-9 ASSLGQVSHNEQF
NA TRBJ2-7 TRBV10-2 ASRGASGVRAYEQY
TRBD1 TRBJ1-4 TRBV2 ASRGTGEKLF
NA TRBJ2-7 TRBV15 ATSRDPGYEQY
NA TRBJ2-5 TRBV7-2 ASSLGERETQY
NA TRBJ1-2 TRBV5-4 ASSLPGGSGYGYT